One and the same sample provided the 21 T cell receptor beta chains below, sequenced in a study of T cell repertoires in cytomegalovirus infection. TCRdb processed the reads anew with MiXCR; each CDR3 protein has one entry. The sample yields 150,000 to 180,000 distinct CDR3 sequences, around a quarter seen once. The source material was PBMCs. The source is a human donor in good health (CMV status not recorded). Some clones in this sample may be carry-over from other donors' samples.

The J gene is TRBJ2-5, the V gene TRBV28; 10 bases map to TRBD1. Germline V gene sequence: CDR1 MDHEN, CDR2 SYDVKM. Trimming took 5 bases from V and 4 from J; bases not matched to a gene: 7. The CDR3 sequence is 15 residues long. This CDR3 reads CASSRPGQGLETQYF. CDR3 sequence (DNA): TGTGCCAGCAGTCGACCGGGACAGGGGTTAGAGACCCAGTACTTC.

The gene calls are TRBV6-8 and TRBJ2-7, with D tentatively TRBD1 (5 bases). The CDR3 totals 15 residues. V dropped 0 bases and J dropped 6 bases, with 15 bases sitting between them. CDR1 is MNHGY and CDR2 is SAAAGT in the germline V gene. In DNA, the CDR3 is TGTGCCAGCAGTTACTCGACAGTCTCCTCAGGCGAGCAGTACTTC. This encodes CASSYSTVSSGEQYF.

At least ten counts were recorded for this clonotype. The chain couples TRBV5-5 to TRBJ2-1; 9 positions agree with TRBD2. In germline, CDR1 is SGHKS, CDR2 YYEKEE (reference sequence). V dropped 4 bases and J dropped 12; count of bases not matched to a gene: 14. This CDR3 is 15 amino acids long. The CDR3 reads CASSRDLAGAGGQFF. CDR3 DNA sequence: TGTGCCAGCAGCAGAGATTTAGCGGGAGCCGGGGGGCAGTTCTTC. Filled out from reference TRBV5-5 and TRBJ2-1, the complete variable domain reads DAGVTQSPTHLIKTRGQQVTLRCSPISGHKSVSWYQQVLGQGPQFIFQYYEKEERGRGNFPDRFSARQFPNYSSELNVNALLLGDSALYLCASSRDLAGAGGQFFGPGTRLTVL.

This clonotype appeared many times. The CDR3 region is CASSLTSGGSTGELFF. CDR3 coding DNA: TGTGCCAGCAGCTTGACTAGCGGGGGAAGCACCGGGGAGCTGTTTTTT. This chain uses TRBV7-3 with TRBJ2-2; 12 nucleotides match TRBD2. Looked up from germline, CDR1 is SGHTA and CDR2 is FQGTGA. There are 16 residues in the CDR3. J gave up 4 bases and V 3 bases, and 3 bases lay outside the gene matches.

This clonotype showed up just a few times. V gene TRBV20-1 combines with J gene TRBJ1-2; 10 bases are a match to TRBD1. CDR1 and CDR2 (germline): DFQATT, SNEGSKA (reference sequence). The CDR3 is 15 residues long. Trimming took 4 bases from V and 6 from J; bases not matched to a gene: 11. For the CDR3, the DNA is TGCAGTGCTACCGGGACAGGGGCCTTAGAGCATGGCTACACCTTC. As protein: CSATGTGALEHGYTF.

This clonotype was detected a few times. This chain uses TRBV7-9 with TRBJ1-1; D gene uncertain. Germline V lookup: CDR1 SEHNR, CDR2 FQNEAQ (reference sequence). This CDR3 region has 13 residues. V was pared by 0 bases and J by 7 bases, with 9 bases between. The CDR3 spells CASSLAQGIEAFF. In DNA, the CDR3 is TGTGCCAGCAGCTTAGCGCAAGGAATTGAAGCTTTCTTT.

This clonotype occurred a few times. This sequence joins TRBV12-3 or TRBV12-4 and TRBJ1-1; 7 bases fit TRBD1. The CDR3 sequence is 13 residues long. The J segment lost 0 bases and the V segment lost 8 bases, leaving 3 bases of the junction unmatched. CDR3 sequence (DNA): TGTGCCAGCGACAGGGCGATGAACACTGAAGCTTTCTTT. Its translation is CASDRAMNTEAFF.

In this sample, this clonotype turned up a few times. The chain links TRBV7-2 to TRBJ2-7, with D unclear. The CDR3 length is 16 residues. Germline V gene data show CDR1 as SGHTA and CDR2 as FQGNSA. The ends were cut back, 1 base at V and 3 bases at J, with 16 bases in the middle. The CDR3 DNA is TGTGCCAGCAGCTTAGTGGGTGGTCCTGCCTTCTACGAGCAGTACTTC. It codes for CASSLVGGPAFYEQYF.

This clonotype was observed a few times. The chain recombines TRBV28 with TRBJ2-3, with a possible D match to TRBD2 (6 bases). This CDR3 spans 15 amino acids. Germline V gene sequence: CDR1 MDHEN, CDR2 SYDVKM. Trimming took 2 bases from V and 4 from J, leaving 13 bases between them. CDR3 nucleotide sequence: TGTGCCAGCAGTTTAGAGGCTAGCGTCTCAGATACGCAGTATTTT. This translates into CASSLEASVSDTQYF.

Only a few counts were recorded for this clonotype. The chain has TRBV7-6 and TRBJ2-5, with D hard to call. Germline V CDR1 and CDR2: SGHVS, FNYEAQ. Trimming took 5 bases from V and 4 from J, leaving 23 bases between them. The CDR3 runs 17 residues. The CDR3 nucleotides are TGTGCCAGCAGCCCGACCAACATCATGCCGGGCCGAGAGACCCAGTACTTC. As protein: CASSPTNIMPGRETQYF.

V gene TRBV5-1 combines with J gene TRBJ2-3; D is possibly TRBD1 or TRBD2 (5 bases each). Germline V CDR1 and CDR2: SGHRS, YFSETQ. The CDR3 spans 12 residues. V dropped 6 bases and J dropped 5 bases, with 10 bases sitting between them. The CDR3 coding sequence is TGCGCCAGCAAAGGGACCCGAGATACGCAGTATTTT. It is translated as CASKGTRDTQYF.

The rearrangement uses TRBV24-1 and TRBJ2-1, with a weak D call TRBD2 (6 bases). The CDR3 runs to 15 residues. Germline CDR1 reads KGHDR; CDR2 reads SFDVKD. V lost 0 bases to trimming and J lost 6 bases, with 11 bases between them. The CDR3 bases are TGTGCCACCAGTGATTTGGAGGACTATCCCAATGAGCAGTTCTTC. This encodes CATSDLEDYPNEQFF.

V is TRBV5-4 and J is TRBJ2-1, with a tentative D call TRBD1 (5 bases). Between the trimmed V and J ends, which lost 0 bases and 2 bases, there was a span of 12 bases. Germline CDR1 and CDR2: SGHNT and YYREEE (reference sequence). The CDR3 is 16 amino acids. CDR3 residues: CASSLAGLDTYNEQFF. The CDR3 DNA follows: TGTGCCAGCAGCTTGGCAGGGCTAGATACCTACAATGAGCAGTTCTTC.

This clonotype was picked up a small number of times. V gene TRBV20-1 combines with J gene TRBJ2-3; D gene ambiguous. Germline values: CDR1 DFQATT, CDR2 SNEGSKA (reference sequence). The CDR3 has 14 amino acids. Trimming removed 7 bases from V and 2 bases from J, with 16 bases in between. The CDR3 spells CSVVGGSNTDTQYF. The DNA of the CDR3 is TGCAGTGTCGTTGGTGGATCGAACACAGATACGCAGTATTTT.

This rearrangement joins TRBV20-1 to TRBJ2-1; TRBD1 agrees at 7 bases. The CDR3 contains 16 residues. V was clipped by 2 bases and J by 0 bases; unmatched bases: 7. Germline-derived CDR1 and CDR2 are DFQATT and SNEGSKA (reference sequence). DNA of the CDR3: TGCAGTGCTAGACAACAGACAGGGCCCTCCTACAATGAGCAGTTCTTC. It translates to CSARQQTGPSYNEQFF.

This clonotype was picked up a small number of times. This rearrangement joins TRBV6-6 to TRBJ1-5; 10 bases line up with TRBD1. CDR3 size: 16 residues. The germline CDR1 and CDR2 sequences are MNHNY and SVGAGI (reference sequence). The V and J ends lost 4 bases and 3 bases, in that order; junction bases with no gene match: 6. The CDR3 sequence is CASSSRTGGANQPQHF. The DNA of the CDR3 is TGTGCCAGCAGTTCTAGGACAGGGGGTGCCAATCAGCCCCAGCATTTT.

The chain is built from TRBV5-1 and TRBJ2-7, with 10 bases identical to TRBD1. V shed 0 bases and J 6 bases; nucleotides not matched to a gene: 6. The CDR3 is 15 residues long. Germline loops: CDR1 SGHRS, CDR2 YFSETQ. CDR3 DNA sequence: TGCGCCAGCAGCTTGGGACCGGGACAGGGGACCGAGCAGTACTTC. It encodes CASSLGPGQGTEQYF.

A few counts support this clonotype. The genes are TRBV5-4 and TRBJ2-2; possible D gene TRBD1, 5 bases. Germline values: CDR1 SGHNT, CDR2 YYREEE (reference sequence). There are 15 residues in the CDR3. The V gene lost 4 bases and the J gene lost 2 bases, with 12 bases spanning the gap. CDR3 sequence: CASSRDRTNTGELFF. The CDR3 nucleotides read TGTGCCAGCAGCCGCGACAGAACCAACACCGGGGAGCTGTTTTTT.

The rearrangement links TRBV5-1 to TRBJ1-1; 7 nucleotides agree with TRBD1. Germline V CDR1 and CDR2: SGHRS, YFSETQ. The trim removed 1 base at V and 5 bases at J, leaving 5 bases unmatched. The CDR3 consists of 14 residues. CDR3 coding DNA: TGCGCCAGCAGCTTGTCAGGGGGTAAGACTGAAGCTTTCTTT. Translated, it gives CASSLSGGKTEAFF.

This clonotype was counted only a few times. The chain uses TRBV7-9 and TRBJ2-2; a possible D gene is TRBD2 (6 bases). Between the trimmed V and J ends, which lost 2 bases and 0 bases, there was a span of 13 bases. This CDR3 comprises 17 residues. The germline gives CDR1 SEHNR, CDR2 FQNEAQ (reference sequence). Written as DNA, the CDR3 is TGTGCCAGCAGCTTACTAACTAGCAGAACGAACACCGGGGAGCTGTTTTTT. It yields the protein CASSLLTSRTNTGELFF.

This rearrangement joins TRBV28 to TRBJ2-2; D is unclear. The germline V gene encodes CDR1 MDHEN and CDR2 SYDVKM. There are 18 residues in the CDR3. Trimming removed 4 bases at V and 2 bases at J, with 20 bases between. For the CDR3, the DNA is TGTGCCAGCAGTTATCCCTTCCCAGGAAAGACCAACACCGGGGAGCTGTTTTTT. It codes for CASSYPFPGKTNTGELFF.